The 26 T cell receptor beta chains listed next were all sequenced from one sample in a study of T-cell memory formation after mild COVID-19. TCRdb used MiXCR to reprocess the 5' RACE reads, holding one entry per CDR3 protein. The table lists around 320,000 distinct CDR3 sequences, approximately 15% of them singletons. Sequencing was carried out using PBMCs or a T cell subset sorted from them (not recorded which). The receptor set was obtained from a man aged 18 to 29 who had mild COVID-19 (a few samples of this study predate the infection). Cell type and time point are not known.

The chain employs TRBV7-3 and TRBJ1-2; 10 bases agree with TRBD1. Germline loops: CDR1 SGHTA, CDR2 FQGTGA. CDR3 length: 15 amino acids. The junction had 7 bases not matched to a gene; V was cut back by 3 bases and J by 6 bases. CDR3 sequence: CASSFPGQGMDGYTF. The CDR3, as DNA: TGTGCCAGCAGCTTTCCGGGACAGGGGATGGATGGCTACACCTTC.

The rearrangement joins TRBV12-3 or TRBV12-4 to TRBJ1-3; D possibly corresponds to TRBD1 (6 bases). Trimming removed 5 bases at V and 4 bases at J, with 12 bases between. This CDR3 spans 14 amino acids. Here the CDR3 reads CASSAGGQGNTIYF. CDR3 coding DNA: TGTGCCAGCAGTGCCGGGGGGCAAGGAAACACCATATATTTT.

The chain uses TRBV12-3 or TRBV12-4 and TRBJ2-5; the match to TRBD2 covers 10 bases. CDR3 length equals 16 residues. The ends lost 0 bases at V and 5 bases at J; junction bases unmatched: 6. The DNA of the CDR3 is TGTGCCAGCAGTTTAGCGTGGAGCGGGGGGGCGGAGACCCAGTACTTC. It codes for CASSLAWSGGAETQYF.

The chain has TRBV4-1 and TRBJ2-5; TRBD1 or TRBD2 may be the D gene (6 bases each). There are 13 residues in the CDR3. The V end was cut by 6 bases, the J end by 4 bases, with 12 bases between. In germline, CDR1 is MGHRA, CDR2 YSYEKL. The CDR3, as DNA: TGCGCCAGCAGTAAAAAGGGGGGAGAGACCCAGTACTTC. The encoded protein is CASSKKGGETQYF.

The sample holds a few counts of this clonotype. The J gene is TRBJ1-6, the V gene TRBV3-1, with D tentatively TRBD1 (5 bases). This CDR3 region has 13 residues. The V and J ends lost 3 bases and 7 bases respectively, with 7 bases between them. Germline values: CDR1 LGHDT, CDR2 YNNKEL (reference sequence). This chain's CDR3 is CASSQTENSPLHF. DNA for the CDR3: TGTGCCAGCAGCCAGACAGAGAATTCACCCCTCCACTTT.

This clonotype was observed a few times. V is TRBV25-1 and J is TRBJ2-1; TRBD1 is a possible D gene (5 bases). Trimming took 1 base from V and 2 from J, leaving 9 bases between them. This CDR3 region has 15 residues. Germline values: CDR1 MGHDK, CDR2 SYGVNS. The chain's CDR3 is CASSESIQAYNEQFF. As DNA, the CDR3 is TGTGCCAGCAGTGAATCTATACAGGCCTACAATGAGCAGTTCTTC.

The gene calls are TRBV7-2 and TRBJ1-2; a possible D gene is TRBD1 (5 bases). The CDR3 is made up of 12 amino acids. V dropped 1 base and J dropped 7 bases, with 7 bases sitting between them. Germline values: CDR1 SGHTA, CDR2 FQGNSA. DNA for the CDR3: TGTGCCAGCAGCTTAGTTGGGGCTGGCTACACCTTC. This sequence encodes CASSLVGAGYTF.

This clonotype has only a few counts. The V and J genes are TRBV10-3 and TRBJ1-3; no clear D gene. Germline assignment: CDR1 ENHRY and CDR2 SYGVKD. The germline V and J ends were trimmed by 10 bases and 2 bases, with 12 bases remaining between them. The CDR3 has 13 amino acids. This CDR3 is CATLTFPGNTIYF. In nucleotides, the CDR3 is TGTGCCACCCTGACATTTCCTGGAAACACCATATATTTT.

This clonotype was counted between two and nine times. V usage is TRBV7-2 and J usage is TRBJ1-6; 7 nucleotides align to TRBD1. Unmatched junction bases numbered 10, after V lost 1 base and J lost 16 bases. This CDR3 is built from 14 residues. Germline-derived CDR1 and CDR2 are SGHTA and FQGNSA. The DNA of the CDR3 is TGTGCCAGCAGCTTAGGACAGGGCGGTCTATCTCTCCACTTT. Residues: CASSLGQGGLSLHF.

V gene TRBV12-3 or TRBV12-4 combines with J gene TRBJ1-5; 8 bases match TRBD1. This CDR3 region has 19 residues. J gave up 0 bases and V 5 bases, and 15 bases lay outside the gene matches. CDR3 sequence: CASSRYDRGLPYSNQPQHF. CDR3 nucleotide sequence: TGTGCCAGCAGTCGATATGACAGGGGCCTCCCTTATAGCAATCAGCCCCAGCATTTT.

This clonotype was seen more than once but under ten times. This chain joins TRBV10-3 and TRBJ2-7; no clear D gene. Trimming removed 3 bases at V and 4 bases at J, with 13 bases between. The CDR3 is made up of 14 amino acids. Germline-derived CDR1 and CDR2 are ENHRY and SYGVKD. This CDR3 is CAISDLEKQYEQYF. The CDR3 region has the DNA TGTGCCATCAGTGATCTAGAGAAGCAGTACGAGCAGTACTTC.

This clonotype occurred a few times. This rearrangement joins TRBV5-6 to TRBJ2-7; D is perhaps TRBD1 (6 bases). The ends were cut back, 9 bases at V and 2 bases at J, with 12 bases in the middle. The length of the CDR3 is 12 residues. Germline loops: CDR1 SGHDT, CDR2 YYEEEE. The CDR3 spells CATIRGTYEQYV. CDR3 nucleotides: TGTGCCACGATCAGGGGAACCTACGAGCAGTACGTC.

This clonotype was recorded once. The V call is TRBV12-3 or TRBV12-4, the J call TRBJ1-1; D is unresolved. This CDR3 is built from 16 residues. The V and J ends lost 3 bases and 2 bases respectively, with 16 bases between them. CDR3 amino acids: CASSLEAAISNTEAFF. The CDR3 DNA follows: TGTGCCAGCAGTTTGGAGGCGGCGATTAGCAACACTGAAGCTTTCTTT.

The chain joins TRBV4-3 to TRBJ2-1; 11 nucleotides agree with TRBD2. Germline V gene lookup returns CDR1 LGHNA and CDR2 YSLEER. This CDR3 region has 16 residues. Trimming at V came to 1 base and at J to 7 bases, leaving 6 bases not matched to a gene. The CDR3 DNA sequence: TGCGCCAGCAGCCAAGGGTCTAGCGGGGGGTGGAATGAGCAGTTCTTC. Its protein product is CASSQGSSGGWNEQFF.

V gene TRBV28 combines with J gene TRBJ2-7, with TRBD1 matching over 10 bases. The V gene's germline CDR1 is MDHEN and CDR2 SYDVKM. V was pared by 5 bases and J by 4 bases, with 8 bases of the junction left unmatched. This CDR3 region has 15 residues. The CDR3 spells CASSPLSGQGYEQYV. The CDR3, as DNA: TGTGCCAGCAGTCCGCTGTCGGGACAGGGGTACGAGCAGTACGTC.

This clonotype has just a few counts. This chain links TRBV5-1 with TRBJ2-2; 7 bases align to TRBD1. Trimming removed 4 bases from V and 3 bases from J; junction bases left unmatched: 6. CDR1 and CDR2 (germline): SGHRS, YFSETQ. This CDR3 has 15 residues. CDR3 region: CASSPQGQYTGELFF. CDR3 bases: TGCGCCAGCAGCCCCCAGGGACAGTACACCGGGGAGCTGTTTTTT.

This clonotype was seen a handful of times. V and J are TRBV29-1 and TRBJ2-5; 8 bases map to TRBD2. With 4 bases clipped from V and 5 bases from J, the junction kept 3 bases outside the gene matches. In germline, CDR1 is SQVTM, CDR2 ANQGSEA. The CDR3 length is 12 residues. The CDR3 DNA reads TGCAGCGTTGTTGCGGGGGGCGAGACCCAGTACTTC. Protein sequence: CSVVAGGETQYF.

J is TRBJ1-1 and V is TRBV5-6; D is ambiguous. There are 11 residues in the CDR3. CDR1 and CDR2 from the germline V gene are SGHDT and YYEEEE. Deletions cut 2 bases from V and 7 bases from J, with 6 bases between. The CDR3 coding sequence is TGTGCCAGCAGCTTTGAGTATGAAGCTTTCTTT. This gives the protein CASSFEYEAFF.

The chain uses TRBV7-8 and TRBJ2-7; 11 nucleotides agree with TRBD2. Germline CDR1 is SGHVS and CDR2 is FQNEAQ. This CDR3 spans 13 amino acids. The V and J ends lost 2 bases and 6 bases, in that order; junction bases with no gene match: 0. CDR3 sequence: CASSLLAGGEQYV. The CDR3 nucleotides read TGTGCCAGCAGCTTACTAGCGGGGGGCGAGCAGTACGTC.

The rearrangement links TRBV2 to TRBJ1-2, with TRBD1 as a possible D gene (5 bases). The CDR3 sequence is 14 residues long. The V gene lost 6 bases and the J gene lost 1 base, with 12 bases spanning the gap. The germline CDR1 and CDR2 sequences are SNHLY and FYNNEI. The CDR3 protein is CASSAGTDNYGYTF. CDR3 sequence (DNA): TGTGCCAGCAGCGCCGGGACGGATAACTATGGCTACACCTTC.

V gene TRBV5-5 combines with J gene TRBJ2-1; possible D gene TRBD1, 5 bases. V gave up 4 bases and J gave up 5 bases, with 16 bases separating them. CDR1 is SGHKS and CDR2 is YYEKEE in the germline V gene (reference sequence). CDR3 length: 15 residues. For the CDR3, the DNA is TGTGCCAGCAGCCACTCGACAGTTCCGGACAATGAGCAGTTCTTC. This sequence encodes CASSHSTVPDNEQFF.

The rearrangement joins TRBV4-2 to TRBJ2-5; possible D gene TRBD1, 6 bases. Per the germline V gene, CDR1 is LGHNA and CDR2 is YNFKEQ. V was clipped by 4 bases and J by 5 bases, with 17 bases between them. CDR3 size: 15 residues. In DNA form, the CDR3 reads TGTGCCAGCAGCCCTGGACAGAGCGGATGGGAGACCCAGTACTTC. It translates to CASSPGQSGWETQYF.

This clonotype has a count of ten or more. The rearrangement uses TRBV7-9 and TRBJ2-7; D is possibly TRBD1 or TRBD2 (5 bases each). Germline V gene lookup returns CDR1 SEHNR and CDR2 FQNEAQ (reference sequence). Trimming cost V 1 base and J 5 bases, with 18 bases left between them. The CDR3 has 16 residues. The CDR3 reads CASSLGTTGAGDEQYF. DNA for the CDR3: TGTGCCAGCAGCTTAGGAACGACCGGGGCGGGCGACGAGCAGTACTTC.

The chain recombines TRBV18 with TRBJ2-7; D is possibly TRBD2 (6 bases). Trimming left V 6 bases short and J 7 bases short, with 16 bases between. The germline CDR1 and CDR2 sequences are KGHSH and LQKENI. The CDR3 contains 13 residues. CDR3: CASSPLGGGEQYV. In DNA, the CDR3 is TGTGCCAGCTCCCCTCTCGGGGGAGGAGAGCAGTACGTC.

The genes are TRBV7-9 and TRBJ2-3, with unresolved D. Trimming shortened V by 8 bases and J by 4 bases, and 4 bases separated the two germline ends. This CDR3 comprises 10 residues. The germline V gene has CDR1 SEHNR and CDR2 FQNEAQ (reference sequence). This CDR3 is CASGSDTQYF. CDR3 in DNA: TGTGCCAGCGGATCAGATACGCAGTATTTT.

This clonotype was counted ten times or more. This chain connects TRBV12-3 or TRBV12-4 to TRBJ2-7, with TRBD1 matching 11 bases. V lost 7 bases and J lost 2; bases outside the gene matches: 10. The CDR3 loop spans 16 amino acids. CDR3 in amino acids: CASTQWTGGVAYEQYF. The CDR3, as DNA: TGTGCCAGCACCCAGTGGACAGGGGGCGTCGCCTACGAGCAGTACTTC.